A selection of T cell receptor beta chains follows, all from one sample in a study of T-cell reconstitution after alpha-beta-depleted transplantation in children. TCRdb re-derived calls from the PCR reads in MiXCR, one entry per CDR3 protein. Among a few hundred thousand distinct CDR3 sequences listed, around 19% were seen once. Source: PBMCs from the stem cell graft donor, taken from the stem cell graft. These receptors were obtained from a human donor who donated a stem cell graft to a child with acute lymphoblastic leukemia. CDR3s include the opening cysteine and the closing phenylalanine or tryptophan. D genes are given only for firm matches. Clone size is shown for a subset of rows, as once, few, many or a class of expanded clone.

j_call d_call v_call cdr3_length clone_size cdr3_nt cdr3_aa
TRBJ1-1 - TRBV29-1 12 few TGCAGCGCATTGACTGACAACACTGAAGCTTTCTTT CSALTDNTEAFF
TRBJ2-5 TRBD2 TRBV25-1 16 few TGTGCCAGCAGTGATTGGACTAGCGGGACCCAAGAGACCCAGTACTTC CASSDWTSGTQETQYF
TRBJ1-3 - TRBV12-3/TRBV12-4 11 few TGTGCCAGCAGCTCTTTTAACACCATATATTTT CASSSFNTIYF
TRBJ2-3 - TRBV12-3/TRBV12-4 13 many TGTGCCAGCAGTTTAGCGCCCGGAGATACGCAGTATTTT CASSLAPGDTQYF
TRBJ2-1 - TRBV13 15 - TGTGCCAGCAGCCCCGAAGCCCGGAGGGGGGATGAGCAGTTCTTC CASSPEARRGDEQFF
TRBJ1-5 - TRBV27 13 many TGTGCCAGCAGTTTAGCGGTCGGACAGCCCCAGCATTTT CASSLAVGQPQHF
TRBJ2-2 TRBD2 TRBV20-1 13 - TGCAGTGCTGGGGCGGGAGGATCCGGGGAGCTGTTTTTT CSAGAGGSGELFF
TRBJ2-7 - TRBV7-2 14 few TGTGCCAGCAGCCCGCGCGCGGGGGCTTACGAGCAGTACTTC CASSPRAGAYEQYF
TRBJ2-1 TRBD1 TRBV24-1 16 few TGTGCCACCAGTGATCCTACGGGACAGGGGATAAATGAGCAGTTCTTC CATSDPTGQGINEQFF
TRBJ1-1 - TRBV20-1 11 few TGCAGTGCTGGCGGGGAGGCTGAAGCTTTCTTT CSAGGEAEAFF
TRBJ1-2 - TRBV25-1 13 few TGTGCCAGCAGTGAGCCCCTAAACTATGGCTACACCTTC CASSEPLNYGYTF
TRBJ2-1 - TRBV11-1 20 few TGTGCCAGCAGTACTCCGTGGGACGCGTTGGACCTAGTCTCCTACAATGAGCAGTTCTTC CASSTPWDALDLVSYNEQFF
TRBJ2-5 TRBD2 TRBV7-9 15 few TGTGCCAGCAGTCGAAATAGCGGGGACCAAGAGACCCAGTACTTC CASSRNSGDQETQYF
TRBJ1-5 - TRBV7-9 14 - TGTGCCAGCAGCAAGAGGACAGTCAATCAGCCCCAGCATTTT CASSKRTVNQPQHF
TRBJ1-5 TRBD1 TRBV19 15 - TGTGCCAGTAGGGAGACAGGGCAGGGCAATCAGCCCCAGCATTTT CASRETGQGNQPQHF
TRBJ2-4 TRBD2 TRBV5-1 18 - TGCGCCAGCAGCCCCGGACTAGCGGGGCAGATAGCCAAAAACATTCAGTACTTC CASSPGLAGQIAKNIQYF
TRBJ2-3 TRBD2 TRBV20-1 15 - TGCAGTGCTAGACTAGCGGGGCCTTTCACAGATACGCAGTATTTT CSARLAGPFTDTQYF
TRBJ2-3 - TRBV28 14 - TGTGCCAGCAGTTTGATAAGGGACACAGATACGCAGTATTTT CASSLIRDTDTQYF
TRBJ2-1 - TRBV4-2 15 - TGTGCCAGCAGCCAAGAAACGCCAGCCTACAATGAGCAGTTCTTC CASSQETPAYNEQFF
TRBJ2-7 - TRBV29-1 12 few TGCAGCGTTGAAGATCGGAGGGCCGAGCAGTACTTC CSVEDRRAEQYF
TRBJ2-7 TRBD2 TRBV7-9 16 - TGTGCCAGCAGCTTAGGACCGGGCGGGAGGGCCATCGAGCAGTACTTC CASSLGPGGRAIEQYF
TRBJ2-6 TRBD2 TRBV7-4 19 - TGTGCCAGCTGCAAAGTGGTGGGCGGGAGCATCTCTGGGGCCAACGTCCTGACTTTC CASCKVVGGSISGANVLTF
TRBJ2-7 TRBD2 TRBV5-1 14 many TGCGCCAGCAGCTTCACTAGCGGGAGCTACGAGCAGTACTTC CASSFTSGSYEQYF
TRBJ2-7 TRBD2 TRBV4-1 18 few TGCGCCAGCAGCCAAGAGCTGCGTGGAGCGGGAACTCGCGACGAGCAGTACTTC CASSQELRGAGTRDEQYF
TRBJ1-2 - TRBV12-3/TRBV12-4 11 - TGTGCCACCGCCCGGAACTATGGCTACACCTTC CATARNYGYTF